This TCR beta chain is from a study of beta chain features in type 1 diabetes. Study conclusions and caveats: For TCRB rearrangement, an influence of HLA type remained unresolved here.

Cells sorted by CD45RO/CCR7/CD25/CD127/CD95/CD27 comprised CD4+ naive, central memory, regulatory and stem cell-like memory cells. TCRB transcripts that were expressed got sequenced, as all of the isolated RNA had been reverse transcribed. Around 3.8 million reads per sample were averaged for naive, central memory and regulatory samples. The table came from immunoSEQ multiplex PCR; TCRdb's copy has only in-frame clones and leaves some out. The profile shows under 950,000 clones, about a sixth of them singletons. V shed 6 bases, J shed 0 bases, and the junction held 12 bases outside the gene matches. The CDR3 contains 17 residues. Germline CDR1 and CDR2: MDHEN and SYDVKM. Worth noting for this clone: Antigen unknown.

The origin of this receptor is a woman aged 18-29 years in good health. The genes are TRBV28 and TRBJ2-3, with TRBD2 matching 7 bases. Sample: naive CD4+ T cells from blood. CDR3 in amino acids: CASSRGKGRVSTDTQYF. CDR3 coding DNA: TGTGCCAGCAGCCGAGGGAAGGGGAGGGTTAGCACAGATACGCAGTATTTT. The full variable domain, completed using reference TRBV28 and TRBJ2-3, is DVKVTQSSRYLVKRTGEKVFLECVQDMDHENMFWYRQDPGLGLRLIYFSYDVKMKEKGDIPEGYSVSREKKERFSLILESASTNQTSMYLCASSRGKGRVSTDTQYFGPGTRLTVL.